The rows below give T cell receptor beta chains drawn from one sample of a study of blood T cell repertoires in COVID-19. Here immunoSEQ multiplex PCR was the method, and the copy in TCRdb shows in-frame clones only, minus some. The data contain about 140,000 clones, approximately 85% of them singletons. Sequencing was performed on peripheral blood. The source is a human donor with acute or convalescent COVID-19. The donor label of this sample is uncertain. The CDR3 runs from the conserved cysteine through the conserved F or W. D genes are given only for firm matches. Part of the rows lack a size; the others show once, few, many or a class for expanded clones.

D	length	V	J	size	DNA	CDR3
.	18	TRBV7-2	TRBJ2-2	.	TGTGCCAGCAGCCCACCCACCCTGGGGGGAGTAGGTACCGGGGAGCTGTTTTTT	CASSPPTLGGVGTGELFF
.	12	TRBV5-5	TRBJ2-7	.	TGTGCCAGCAGCTTGAGACTCTACGAGCAGTACTTC	CASSLRLYEQYF
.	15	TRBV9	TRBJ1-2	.	TGTGCCAGCAGCGTAGACGGACAGCCTAACTATGGCTACACCTTC	CASSVDGQPNYGYTF
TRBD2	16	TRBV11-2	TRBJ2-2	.	TGTGCCAGCAGCTTAGTGGGGGGGAAAAACACCGGGGAGCTGTTTTTT	CASSLVGGKNTGELFF
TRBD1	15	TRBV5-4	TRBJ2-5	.	TGTGCCAGCAGCGCGGACAGGGCCCAGGGGGAGACCCAGTACTTC	CASSADRAQGETQYF
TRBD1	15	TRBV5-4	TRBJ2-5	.	TGTGCCAGCAGCAAGGACAGGGGGTTTAAAGAGACCCAGTACTTC	CASSKDRGFKETQYF
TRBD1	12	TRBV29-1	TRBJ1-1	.	TGCAGCGTGGACGACAGGGTCGCTGAAGCTTTCTTT	CSVDDRVAEAFF
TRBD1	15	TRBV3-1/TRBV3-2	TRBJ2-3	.	TGTGCCAGCAGCCAAGTGACAGGGGTGTGGGATACGCAGTATTTT	CASSQVTGVWDTQYF
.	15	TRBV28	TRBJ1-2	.	TGTGCCAGCAGCTATACAGGGATTAGGAACTATGGCTACACCTTC	CASSYTGIRNYGYTF
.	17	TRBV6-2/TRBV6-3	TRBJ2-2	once	TGTGCCAGCAGTTACTTGTTGGGACACTTGAACACCGGGGAGCTGTTTTTT	CASSYLLGHLNTGELFF
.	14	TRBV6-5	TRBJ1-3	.	TGTGCCAGCAGAAGCGCCGGATCTGGAAACACCATATATTTT	CASRSAGSGNTIYF
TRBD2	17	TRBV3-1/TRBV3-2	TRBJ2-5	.	TGTGCCAGCAGCGCAGCGGGGGAGCGTTGGTACCAAGAGACCCAGTACTTC	CASSAAGERWYQETQYF
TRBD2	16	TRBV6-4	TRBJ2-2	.	TGTGCCAGCAGTAAGGGACTAGCAGGGAACACCGGGGAGCTGTTTTTT	CASSKGLAGNTGELFF
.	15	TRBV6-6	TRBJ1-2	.	TGTGCCAGCAGTTACAAAGTTTCGCGGGACTTAGGCTACACCTTC	CASSYKVSRDLGYTF
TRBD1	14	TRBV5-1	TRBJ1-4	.	TGCGCCAGCAGCCCAGGGGGGACTAATGAAAAACTGTTTTTT	CASSPGGTNEKLFF
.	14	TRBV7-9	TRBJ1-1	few	TGTGCCAGCGGGACAAGCAGGAGAAACACTGAAGCTTTCTTT	CASGTSRRNTEAFF
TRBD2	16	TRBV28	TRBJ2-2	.	TGTGCCAGCAGACCGCTAGCGGGAGATCGCACCGGGGAGCTGTTTTTT	CASRPLAGDRTGELFF
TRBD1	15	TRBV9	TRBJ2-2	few	TGTGCCAGTCGGACAGGCTTTACGAACACCGGGGAGCTGTTTTTT	CASRTGFTNTGELFF
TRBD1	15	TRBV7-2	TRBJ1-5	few	TGTGCCAGCAGCTTAGTTGCAGGGGGCGATCAGCCCCAGCATTTT	CASSLVAGGDQPQHF
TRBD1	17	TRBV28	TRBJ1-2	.	TGTGCCAGCAGTTTCCTAATCCCGGGACAGGGACCTTATGGCTACACCTTC	CASSFLIPGQGPYGYTF
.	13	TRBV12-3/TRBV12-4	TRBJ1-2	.	TGTGCCAGCAGTCCTAGGGGGGGCTATGGCTACACCTTC	CASSPRGGYGYTF
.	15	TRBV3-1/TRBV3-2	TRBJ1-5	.	TGTGCCAGCAGCCAAAGGTCGGGGGGTAATCAGCCCCAGCATTTT	CASSQRSGGNQPQHF
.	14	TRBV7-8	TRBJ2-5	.	TGTGCCAGCAGCTTAGAAAGCGCTAGGCAGACCCAGTACTTC	CASSLESARQTQYF
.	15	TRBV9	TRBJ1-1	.	TGTGCCAGCAGCGCAGGGTGGGGTTCAAACACTGAAGCTTTCTTT	CASSAGWGSNTEAFF
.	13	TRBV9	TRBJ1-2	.	TGTGCCAGCAGCGTAGCCGGGGAAGGTGGCTACACCTTC	CASSVAGEGGYTF
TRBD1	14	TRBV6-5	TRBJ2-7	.	TGTGCCAGCAGCGCAGGGACAGGAGTATACGAGCAGTACTTC	CASSAGTGVYEQYF
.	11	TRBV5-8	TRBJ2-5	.	TGTGCCAGCAGACGCGAAGAGACCCAGTACTTC	CASRREETQYF
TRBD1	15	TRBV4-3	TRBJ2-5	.	TGCGCCAGCAGCCAAGGGACAGGGGACTTGGAGACCCAGTACTTC	CASSQGTGDLETQYF
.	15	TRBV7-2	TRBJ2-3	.	TGTGCCAGCAGCCCTAGCCCAATGACTTCAGATACGCAGTATTTT	CASSPSPMTSDTQYF
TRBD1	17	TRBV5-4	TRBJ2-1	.	TGTGCCAGCAGCCAAGAGGCGGACAGGGGGCTAGGTAATGAGCAGTTCTTC	CASSQEADRGLGNEQFF
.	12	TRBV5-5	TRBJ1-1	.	TGTGCCAGCAGCTTTATAAACACTGAAGCTTTCTTT	CASSFINTEAFF
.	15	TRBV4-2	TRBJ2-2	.	TGTGCCAGCAGCCACATACAGGGGAACACCGGGGAGCTGTTTTTT	CASSHIQGNTGELFF
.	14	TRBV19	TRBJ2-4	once	TGTGCCAGTAGTATTACAGGGACCAAAAACATTCAGTACTTC	CASSITGTKNIQYF
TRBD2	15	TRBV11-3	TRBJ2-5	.	TGTGCCAGCAGCTCGCATAGTGGGACTAGGGAGACCCAGTACTTC	CASSSHSGTRETQYF
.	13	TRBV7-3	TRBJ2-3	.	TGTGCCAGCGGCCGGGACACCACAGATACGCAGTATTTT	CASGRDTTDTQYF
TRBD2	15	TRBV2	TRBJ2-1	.	TGTGCCAGCAGTGTCAGTAGCGGGAGATTGAATGAGCAGTTCTTC	CASSVSSGRLNEQFF